Listed below are T cell receptor beta chains from one sample, sequenced in a study of tumor and adjacent non-tumor tissue in lung cancer. TCRdb recomputed calls from the multiplex PCR reads with MiXCR, one row per CDR3 protein. Of about 75,000 distinct CDR3 sequences detected, around 74% appear once; the ten largest clones hold about 12%. Sequencing was performed on lung tumor tissue. The receptor set was obtained from a woman aged 45 to 65 with non-small cell lung cancer. CDR3s include the opening cysteine and the closing phenylalanine or tryptophan. A D gene is named only where the DNA matches it firmly. A clone size is listed for some rows: how often the clone was seen (once, few, many), or a class if it is expanded.

DNA | CDR3 | D | V | size | J
TGTGCCAGTAATATGGATCCCAGGGTGCGGCCCCAGCATTTT | CASNMDPRVRPQHF | NA | TRBV19 | NA | TRBJ1-5
TGTGTCAGCAGTTATTCGCGTCAGGGGAATGGCTACACCTTC | CVSSYSRQGNGYTF | NA | TRBV6-5 | NA | TRBJ1-2
TGTGCCAGCTTCGATTCGGTTTGGGGGGCGGCCTATGGCTACACCTTC | CASFDSVWGAAYGYTF | NA | TRBV6-5 | many | TRBJ1-2
NA | CASSLQWGSGANVLRF | NA | TRBV4-1 | NA | TRBJ2-6
TGTGTCAGCAGCTTTGGGAGCAATCGGCCCCAGCATTTT | CVSSFGSNRPQHF | NA | TRBV11-2 | NA | TRBJ1-5
TGCAGCGGGGGGGGCGAAGGGCGATCAGACCGGGGAACTGTTTTT | CSGGGEGRSDRGTVF | NA | TRBV29-1 | NA | TRBJ2-2
TGTGCCAGCACACTACTAGCAGGAGTAGAAGCAACCCAGTACTTC | CASTLLAGVEATQYF | NA | TRBV6-2/TRBV6-3 | NA | TRBJ2-5
TGTGCCAGCAGTTCGGGACAGTATCCCAATGTGCAGTTCTTC | CASSSGQYPNVQFF | TRBD1 | TRBV6-5 | NA | TRBJ2-1
TGCAGCGTCAGGGTAAGTTCGGAAGAGACCCAGTACTTC | CSVRVSSEETQYF | NA | TRBV29-1 | NA | TRBJ2-5
TGCACCAGCAGTTACTGGGACAGAGGGACTGAAGCTTTCTTT | CTSSYWDRGTEAFF | TRBD1 | TRBV10-2 | once | TRBJ1-1
TGCAGCCTTTGGCGGAACACCGAGGAACTGCTTTTT | CSLWRNTEELLF | NA | TRBV29-1 | NA | TRBJ2-2
TGTGCCAGCAATGAACTCCTAGTGGATTGGTGGAATGAGCAGTTCTTC | CASNELLVDWWNEQFF | NA | TRBV6-1 | NA | TRBJ2-1
TGTACCAGCAGCCAAGAGTACATCGGGGAGCTGTTTTTT | CTSSQEYIGELFF | NA | TRBV4-1 | NA | TRBJ2-2
TGTACCAGCAGTGAAGACACAGATACACAGTATTTT | CTSSEDTDTQYF | NA | TRBV6-1 | NA | TRBJ2-3
TGTGCCAGCAGTTTAAGTGCGGGAGGGAACTACGAGCCGTACTTC | CASSLSAGGNYEPYF | TRBD2 | TRBV12-3/TRBV12-4 | once | TRBJ2-7
TGTGCCAGCAGCTTAGCAGGCCGGATTCAAGAGACCCAGTACTTC | CASSLAGRIQETQYF | NA | TRBV7-9 | many | TRBJ2-5
TGTGCCAGTCCCTTAATCGACGGTCAGTACCTCGAGCAGTACTTC | CASPLIDGQYLEQYF | NA | TRBV12-3/TRBV12-4 | once | TRBJ2-7